The clone carrying this T cell receptor beta chain was seen ten or more times. Its antigen is not identified. These data belong to a study of T cell repertoires in cytomegalovirus infection. Whole-study findings and limits: Dominant in the ex vivo response were TCR beta clonotypes restricted by HLA-C and specific for CMV.

This CDR3 contains 14 residues. Per the germline V gene, CDR1 is MNHEY and CDR2 is SVGEGT. V lost 7 bases and J 3 bases, leaving 16 bases between the germline ends. TCRdb used MiXCR to reprocess the reads, holding one entry per CDR3 protein. The data hold about 450,000 distinct CDR3 sequences, with 25% to 40% observed a single time. The sample taken for sequencing was PBMCs. The V gene is TRBV6-2 or TRBV6-3, the J gene TRBJ2-7; the D gene is possibly TRBD1 (6 bases). This clonotype originated in a human donor in good health (CMV status not recorded). Some clones in this sample may be carry-over from other donors' samples. The CDR3 loop is CASTEIRGRYEQYF. The CDR3 DNA is TGTGCCAGCACCGAGATCAGGGGACGCTACGAGCAGTACTTC.